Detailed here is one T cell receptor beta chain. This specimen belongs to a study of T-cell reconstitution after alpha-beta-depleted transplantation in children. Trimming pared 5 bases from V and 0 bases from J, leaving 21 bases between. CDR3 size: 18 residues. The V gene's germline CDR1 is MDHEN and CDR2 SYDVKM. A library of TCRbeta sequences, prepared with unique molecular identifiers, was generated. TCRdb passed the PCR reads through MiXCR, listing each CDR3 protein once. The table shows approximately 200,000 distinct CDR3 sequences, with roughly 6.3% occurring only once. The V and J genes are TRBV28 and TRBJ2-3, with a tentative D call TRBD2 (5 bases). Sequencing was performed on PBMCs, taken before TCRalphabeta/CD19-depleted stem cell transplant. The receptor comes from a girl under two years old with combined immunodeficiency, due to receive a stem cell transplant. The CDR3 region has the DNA TGTGCCAGCAGTCATCGAATACTAGGTCGGAGGAGCACAGATACGCAGTATTTT. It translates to CASSHRILGRRSTDTQYF.